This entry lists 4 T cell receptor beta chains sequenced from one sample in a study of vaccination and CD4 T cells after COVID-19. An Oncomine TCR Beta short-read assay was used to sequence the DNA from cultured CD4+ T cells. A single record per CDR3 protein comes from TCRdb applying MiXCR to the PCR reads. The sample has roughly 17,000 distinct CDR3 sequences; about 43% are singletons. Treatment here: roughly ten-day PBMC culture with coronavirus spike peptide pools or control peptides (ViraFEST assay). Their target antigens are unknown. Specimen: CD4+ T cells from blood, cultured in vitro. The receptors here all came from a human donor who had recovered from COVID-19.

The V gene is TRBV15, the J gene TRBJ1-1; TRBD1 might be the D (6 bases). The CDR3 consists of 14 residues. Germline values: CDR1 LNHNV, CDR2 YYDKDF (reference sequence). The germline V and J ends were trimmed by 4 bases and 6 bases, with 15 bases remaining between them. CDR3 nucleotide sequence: TGTGCCACCAGCAAGCAAGGGGGACGATCTGAAGCTTTCTTT. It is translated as CATSKQGGRSEAFF.

DNA for the CDR3: TGTGCCAGCAGTGAGGCTAGCGGGCGAGATACGCAGTATTTT. It encodes CASSEASGRDTQYF. V is TRBV6-1 and J is TRBJ2-3, with 8 bases identical to TRBD2. Trimming at V came to 3 bases and at J to 5 bases, leaving 4 bases not matched to a gene. CDR3 length: 14 amino acids. CDR1 is MNHNS and CDR2 is SASEGT in the germline V gene.

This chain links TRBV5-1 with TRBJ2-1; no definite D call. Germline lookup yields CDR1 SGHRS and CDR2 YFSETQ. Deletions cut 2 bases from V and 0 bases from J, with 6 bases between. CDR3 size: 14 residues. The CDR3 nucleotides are TGCGCCAGCAGCTTAGGCGCCTCCTACAATGAGCAGTTCTTC. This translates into CASSLGASYNEQFF. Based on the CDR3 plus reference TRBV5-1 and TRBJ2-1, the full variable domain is KAGVTQTPRYLIKTRGQQVTLSCSPISGHRSVSWYQQTPGQGLQFLFEYFSETQRNKGNFPGRFSGRQFSNSRSEMNVSTLELGDSALYLCASSLGASYNEQFFGPGTRLTVL.

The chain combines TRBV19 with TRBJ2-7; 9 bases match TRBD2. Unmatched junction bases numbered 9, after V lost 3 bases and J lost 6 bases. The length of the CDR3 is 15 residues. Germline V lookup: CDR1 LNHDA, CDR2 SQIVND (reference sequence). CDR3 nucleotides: TGTGCCAGTAGTATGGGATCTAGCGGGATAAGCGAGCAGTACTTC. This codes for CASSMGSSGISEQYF.